The sequence of this T cell receptor (beta chain) was determined in a study of blood T cell repertoires in COVID-19. The CDR3 is 15 residues long. Deletions cut 5 bases from V and 0 bases from J, with 14 bases between. Germline CDR1 WSHSY, CDR2 SAAADI. Sequencing used immunoSEQ multiplex PCR; TCRdb keeps in-frame clones, though not all of them. The table shows more than 200,000 clones, with 86% occurring only once. The chain employs TRBV10-2 and TRBJ2-7, with D possibly TRBD2 on 5 matching bases. The TCR sequence derives from a man aged 40-49 years who had recovered from COVID-19. Sequenced: PBMCs or T cells enriched from blood (not recorded which). In nucleotides, the CDR3 is TGCGCCAGCAGTCGAGGACTTCCGAGCTCCTACGAGCAGTACTTC. This translates into CASSRGLPSSYEQYF.